This T cell receptor beta chain was captured by sequencing in a study of T-cell reconstitution after alpha-beta-depleted transplantation in children. The CDR3 has 13 residues. Preparation of the TCRbeta library involved a method that used unique molecular identifiers. One entry per CDR3 protein, called by TCRdb with MiXCR from the PCR reads. The table records approximately 420,000 distinct CDR3 sequences, approximately 11% of them present only once. The chain is built from TRBV12-2 and TRBJ1-2. TRBV12-2 is given as a pseudogene. The receptor was derived from a human donor who donated a stem cell graft to a child with acute myeloid leukemia. Material: PBMCs from the stem cell graft donor, obtained from the stem cell graft. The CDR3 loop reads CASPRGKNYGYTF. The CDR3 nucleotides are TGTGCAAGTCCCCGAGGGAAGAACTATGGCTACACCTTC.